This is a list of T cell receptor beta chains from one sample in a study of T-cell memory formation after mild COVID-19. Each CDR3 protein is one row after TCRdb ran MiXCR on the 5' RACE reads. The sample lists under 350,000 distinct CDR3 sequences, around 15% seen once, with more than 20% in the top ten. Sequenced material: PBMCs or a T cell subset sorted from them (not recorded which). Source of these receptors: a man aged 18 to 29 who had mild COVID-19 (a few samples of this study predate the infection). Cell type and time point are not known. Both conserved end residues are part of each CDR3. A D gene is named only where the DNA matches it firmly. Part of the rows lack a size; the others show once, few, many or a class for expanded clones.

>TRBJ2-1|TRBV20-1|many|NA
TGCAGTGCTAGAGAATACAATGAGCAGTTCTTC
CSAREYNEQFF
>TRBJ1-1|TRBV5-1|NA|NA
TGCGCCAGCAGCTTGGGGCAAGACTTCTTTAGGGGCGGTGAAGCTTTCTTT
CASSLGQDFFRGGEAFF
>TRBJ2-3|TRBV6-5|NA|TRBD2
TGTGCCAGCTCTGCCTCGTCGGGGGGGGCAGATACGCAGTATTTT
CASSASSGGADTQYF
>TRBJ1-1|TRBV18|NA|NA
TGTGCCAGCTCGCCCCAGGACGGCGCAAACACTGAAGCTTTCTTT
CASSPQDGANTEAFF
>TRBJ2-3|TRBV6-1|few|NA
TGTGCCAGCTTAGACTATCTGGGAACAGATACGCAGTATTTT
CASLDYLGTDTQYF
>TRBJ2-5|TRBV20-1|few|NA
TGCAGTGCCACCCTAGGCCTTTCGCGAGGGACCCAGTACTTC
CSATLGLSRGTQYF
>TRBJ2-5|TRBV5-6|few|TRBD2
TGTGCCAGCAGTCCAGGCGGGGGGCGGGCGAAAGAGACCCAGTACTTC
CASSPGGGRAKETQYF
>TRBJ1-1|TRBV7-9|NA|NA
TGTGCCAGCAGCTTAGATCTGCCATTGAACACTGAAGCTTTCTTT
CASSLDLPLNTEAFF
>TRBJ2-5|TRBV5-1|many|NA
TGCGCCAGCAGCTTAGAGGGGGGAGTCCAAGAGACCCAGTACTTC
CASSLEGGVQETQYF
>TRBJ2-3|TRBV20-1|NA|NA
TGCAGTGCGAGACACCCAGCCAGGAGCGCAGATACGCAGTATTTT
CSARHPARSADTQYF
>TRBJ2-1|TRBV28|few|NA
TGTGCCAGCAGCTCGTGGAATGAGCAGTTCTTC
CASSSWNEQFF
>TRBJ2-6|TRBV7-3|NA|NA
TGTGCCAGCAGCCGACTAGTCCAATCTGGGGCCAACGTCCTGACTTTC
CASSRLVQSGANVLTF
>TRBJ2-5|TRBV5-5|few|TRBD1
TGTGCCAGCAGCCGACAGGGGGCGGGCGAAGAGACCCAGTACTTC
CASSRQGAGEETQYF
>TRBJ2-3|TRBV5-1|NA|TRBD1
TGCGCCAGCAGCCGGCGAACGGGACAGGGGACAGATACGCAGTATTTT
CASSRRTGQGTDTQYF
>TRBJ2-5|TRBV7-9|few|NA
TGTGCCAGCAGCGAAATCAGGGGAGAGACCCAGTACTTC
CASSEIRGETQYF
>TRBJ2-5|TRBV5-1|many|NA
TGCGCCAGCAGCTTGTTGGGGGCCGGGGAGACCCAGTACTTC
CASSLLGAGETQYF
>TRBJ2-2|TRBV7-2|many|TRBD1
TGTGCCAGCGCCAAGGGGGCCGGCACCGGGGAGCTGTTTTTT
CASAKGAGTGELFF
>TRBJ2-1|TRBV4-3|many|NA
TGCGCCAGCAGTCGGAGGGCAGCACACAATGAGCAGTTCTTC
CASSRRAAHNEQFF
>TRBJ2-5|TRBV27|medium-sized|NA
TGTGCCAGCAGTTTAGACAGCACACAAGAGACCCAGTACTTC
CASSLDSTQETQYF